Listed below are T cell receptor beta chains from one sample, sequenced in a study of blood T cell repertoires in COVID-19. Measured with immunoSEQ multiplex PCR; TCRdb has only the in-frame clones, and not every one. Counted here are about 280,000 clones, 80% to 90% occurring once; the ten biggest clones make up under 3.5%. The source material was peripheral blood. Every receptor here comes from a woman in her twenties or thirties with active or convalescent COVID-19. CDR3s include the opening cysteine and the closing phenylalanine or tryptophan. A D gene is named only where the DNA matches it firmly. Clone size, where shown, is once, few, many, or a class for clones that have expanded.

abundance	d_gene	v_gene	j_gene	CDR3nt	CDR3aa
few	TRBD1	TRBV7-9	TRBJ1-2	TGTGCCAGCAGTGCAGGGGGCGCAGATGGCTACACCTTC	CASSAGGADGYTF
NA	NA	TRBV6-5	TRBJ2-7	TGTGCCAGCAGTTACCGGGTCTCCTACGAGCAGTACTTC	CASSYRVSYEQYF
once	TRBD1	TRBV12-5	TRBJ1-1	TGTGCTAGTGGTTTCATACGGACAGGCGGCACTGAAGCTTTCTTT	CASGFIRTGGTEAFF
NA	TRBD1	TRBV7-6	TRBJ2-5	TGTGCCAGCAGTCCCGACAGGGGGCGGGAGACCCAGTACTTC	CASSPDRGRETQYF
NA	NA	TRBV18	TRBJ2-3	TGTGCCAGCTCACCGTTTAGCGAGGGAGATACGCAGTATTTT	CASSPFSEGDTQYF
NA	NA	TRBV5-8	TRBJ2-7	TGTGCCAGCAGCTTGGCCCGGGAAACCTACGAGCAGTACTTC	CASSLARETYEQYF
NA	TRBD1	TRBV11-2	TRBJ2-2	TGTGCCAGCAACGCCCTCCGGACAGGGAACACCGGGGAGCTGTTTTTT	CASNALRTGNTGELFF
NA	TRBD2	TRBV19	TRBJ2-3	TGTGCCAGTAGTAGCGGGGGGGAGACAGATACGCAGTATTTT	CASSSGGETDTQYF
once	TRBD1	TRBV3-1/TRBV3-2	TRBJ1-1	TGTGCCAGCAGCTATTGGACAGGGCAGAAAACTGAAGCTTTCTTT	CASSYWTGQKTEAFF
few	TRBD1	TRBV6-5	TRBJ1-1	TGTGCCAGCATCACTTGGGGACAGGGGAACACTGAAGCTTTCTTT	CASITWGQGNTEAFF